This T cell receptor beta chain is drawn from a study of blood T cell repertoires in COVID-19. On the study more broadly: Italy, Spain and the United States were the sources of the convalescent and acute COVID-19 samples. T cells, B-cell-depleted T cells, or PBMCs supplied cDNA or gDNA.

Per the original data handling: Estimation of nucleated cell counts was performed using reference gene primer amplification. Profiled with immunoSEQ multiplex PCR; TCRdb holds only in-frame clones, not every one. For V, J and clone size, that table is used; D and trimming come from the DNA. The sample has approximately 100,000 clones, 69% seen once. This clone was recorded only once. The sample taken for sequencing was peripheral blood. The receptor was derived from an elderly man with acute or convalescent COVID-19.

In DNA, the CDR3 is TGTGCCAGCAGCCCGGGACAGCCGACAGATACGCAGTATTTT. Translation: CASSPGQPTDTQYF. The V call is TRBV7-2, the J call TRBJ2-3, with TRBD1 identical over 7 bases. Germline V gives CDR1 SGHTA, CDR2 FQGNSA. J lost 3 bases, V lost 5 bases, and 5 bases had no gene match. The CDR3 consists of 14 residues.